These 6 T cell receptor beta chains originate from one sample sequenced in a study of T cell responses to AZD1222 COVID-19 vaccine. Profiling relied on immunoSEQ multiplex PCR, and the TCRdb table lists in-frame clones only, not all of them. This table has under 170,000 clones, roughly 94% appearing once. The sequencing here drew on peripheral blood, taken on day 0 of AZD1222 vaccination. All receptors come from an adult in good health.

This clone was observed once. CDR3 in DNA: TGTGCCAGCAGCTTAGGGGCCCCTGGGGGAAACACCATATATTTT. This sequence encodes CASSLGAPGGNTIYF. This sequence joins TRBV7-9 and TRBJ1-3; no definite D call. This CDR3 region has 15 residues. Germline V lookup: CDR1 SEHNR, CDR2 FQNEAQ (reference sequence). Between the trimmed V and J ends, which lost 1 base and 4 bases, there was a span of 11 bases.

The chain uses TRBV5-1 and TRBJ1-1; maybe TRBD1 (6 bases). Germline V gene sequence: CDR1 SGHRS, CDR2 YFSETQ. The CDR3 is 13 residues long. V lost 0 bases and J 9 bases, leaving 12 bases between the germline ends. In nucleotides, the CDR3 is TGCGCCAGCAGCTTGGATGAGGGGGGGAAAGCTTTCTTT. This translates into CASSLDEGGKAFF.

The CDR3, as DNA: TGTGCCAGCAGCGCACGCACAACATTCCAAGGGTTTGTTGGGGATTTAGACAATCAGCCCCAGCATTTT. Translating gives CASSARTTFQGFVGDLDNQPQHF. The chain links TRBV2 to TRBJ1-5, with unresolved D. The CDR3 has 23 residues. The V end was cut by 6 bases, the J end by 3 bases, with 39 bases between. Looked up from germline, CDR1 is SNHLY and CDR2 is FYNNEI.

This clone was found once. V and J are TRBV6-5 and TRBJ1-1, with D unresolved. Germline CDR1 and CDR2: MNHEY and SVGAGI. This CDR3 is built from 15 residues. V lost 4 bases and J 0 bases, leaving 12 bases between the germline ends. The CDR3 nucleotides are TGTGCCAGCAGTTTTGTTCTGGGCTTGAACACTGAAGCTTTCTTT. Translation: CASSFVLGLNTEAFF.

The chain recombines TRBV27 with TRBJ1-5; TRBD1 matches at 8 bases. CDR3 length: 15 amino acids. V gave up 5 bases and J gave up 2 bases; unmatched junction bases: 5. Germline assignment: CDR1 MNHEY and CDR2 SMNVEV (reference sequence). CDR3 protein: CASSQGALGNQPQHF. The CDR3 region has the DNA TGTGCCAGCAGTCAGGGGGCTTTAGGCAATCAGCCCCAGCATTTT.

CDR3 nucleotide sequence: TGTGCCAGCTCACCACCAATTACAGGGCCCGCTGGCTACACCTTC. Amino acids: CASSPPITGPAGYTF. This chain connects TRBV18 to TRBJ1-2; tentatively, D is TRBD1 (6 bases). CDR3 size: 15 residues. Trimming pared 0 bases from V and 7 bases from J, leaving 15 bases between. Germline assignment: CDR1 KGHSH and CDR2 LQKENI. Full variable domain (missing parts from reference TRBV18 and TRBJ1-2): NAGVMQNPRHLVRRRGQEARLRCSPMKGHSHVYWYRQLPEEGLKFMVYLQKENIIDESGMPKERFSAEFPKEGPSILRIQQVVRGDSAAYFCASSPPITGPAGYTFGSGTRLTVV.